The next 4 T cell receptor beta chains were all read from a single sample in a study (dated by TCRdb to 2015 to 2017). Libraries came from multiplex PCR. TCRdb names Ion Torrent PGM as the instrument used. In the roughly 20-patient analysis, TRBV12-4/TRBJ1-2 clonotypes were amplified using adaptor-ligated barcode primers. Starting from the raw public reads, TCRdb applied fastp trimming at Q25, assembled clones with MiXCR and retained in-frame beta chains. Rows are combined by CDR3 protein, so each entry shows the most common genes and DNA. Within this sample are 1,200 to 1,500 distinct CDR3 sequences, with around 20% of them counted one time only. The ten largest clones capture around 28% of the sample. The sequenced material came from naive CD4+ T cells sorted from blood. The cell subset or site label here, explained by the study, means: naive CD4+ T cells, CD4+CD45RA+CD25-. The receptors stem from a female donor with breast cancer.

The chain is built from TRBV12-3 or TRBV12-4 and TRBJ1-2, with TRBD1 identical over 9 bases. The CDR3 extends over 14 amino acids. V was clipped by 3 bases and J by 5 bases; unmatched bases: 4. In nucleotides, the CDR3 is TGTGCCAGCAGTTTTCCCGGACAGGGGTATGGCTACACCTTC. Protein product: CASSFPGQGYGYTF.

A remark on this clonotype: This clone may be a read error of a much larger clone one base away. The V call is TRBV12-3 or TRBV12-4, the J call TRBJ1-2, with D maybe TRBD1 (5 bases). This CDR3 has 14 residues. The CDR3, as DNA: TGTGTCAGCAGTCAACAGGCAGCTAACTATGGCTACACCTTC. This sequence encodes CVSSQQAANYGYTF.

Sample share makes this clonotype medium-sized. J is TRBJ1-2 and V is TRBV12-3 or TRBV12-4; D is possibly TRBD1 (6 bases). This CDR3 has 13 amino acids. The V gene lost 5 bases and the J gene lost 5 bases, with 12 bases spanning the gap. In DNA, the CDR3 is TGTGCCAGCAGTCCTACAGGGAGGTATGGCTACACCTTC. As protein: CASSPTGRYGYTF.

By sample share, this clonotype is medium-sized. The CDR3 DNA sequence: TGTGCCACCGCAACAGGGGCTGGCTACACCTTC. This codes for CATATGAGYTF. The chain uses TRBV12-3 or TRBV12-4 and TRBJ1-2; 7 nucleotides match TRBD1. V lost 10 bases, J lost 7 bases, and 6 bases stayed unmatched. CDR3 length: 11 residues.